The subject of this entry is one TCR beta chain. Its antigen is unidentified. Using immunoSEQ multiplex PCR, the repertoire was profiled, and TCRdb retains in-frame clones only, with some absent. The sample consists of about 52,000 clones, approximately 94% of them appearing once. The data belong to a study of OX40 agonist ivuxolimab in advanced cancers. About the study: The treatment was a fully human IgG2 OX40 agonist, ivuxolimab.

Germline CDR1 is MNHEY and CDR2 is SVGAGI. V lost 3 bases and J 8 bases, leaving 17 bases between the germline ends. The CDR3 covers 15 residues. Study outcomes and limitations: The study observed clonal expansion of CD4+ and CD8+ blood T cells by week 6 at 0.1 to 3.0 mg/kg. The mean number of expanded clones was higher in CD8+ T cells than in CD4+.

The material was CD4+ or CD8+ T cells sorted from blood, obtained in a trial of the OX40 agonist ivuxolimab. The receptor's source is an adult with an advanced solid tumor such as melanoma, head and neck, liver or kidney cancer. The gene calls are TRBV6-5 and TRBJ2-1, with D perhaps given as TRBD1 or TRBD2 (5 bases each). The CDR3 loop reads CASSYPGPSGDEQFF. The CDR3 DNA reads TGTGCCAGCAGTTATCCGGGACCTTCTGGGGATGAGCAGTTCTTC.